A single sample gave rise to the 15 T cell receptor beta chains below, sequenced in a study of blood T cell repertoires in COVID-19. Data came from immunoSEQ multiplex PCR; TCRdb stores just in-frame clones and leaves some out. The table has fewer than 300,000 clones, approximately 86% seen once. Sequenced material: peripheral blood. The origin of the receptors is a man aged 18 to 29 with active or convalescent COVID-19.

The chain joins TRBV5-5 to TRBJ1-1; TRBD1 matches at 8 bases. The trim removed 2 bases at V and 1 base at J, leaving 4 bases unmatched. Germline loops: CDR1 SGHKS, CDR2 YYEKEE (reference sequence). There are 15 residues in the CDR3. The CDR3 coding sequence is TGTGCCAGCAGCTTTCTGACAGGGGAGAACACTGAAGCTTTCTTT. It codes for CASSFLTGENTEAFF.

Worth noting for this clone: This specimen includes other DNA sequences encoding the same CDR3. This chain joins TRBV19 and TRBJ2-3, with a weak D call TRBD2 (7 bases). Germline CDR1 LNHDA, CDR2 SQIVND (reference sequence). CDR3 length: 15 residues. V gave up 1 base and J gave up 3 bases, with 11 bases separating them. CDR3 DNA sequence: TGTGCCAGTAGTATAGTACAGGGAGGGACAGATACGCAGTATTTT. It encodes CASSIVQGGTDTQYF.

This clone was detected only once. The chain uses TRBV10-1 and TRBJ2-2; 9 bases agree with TRBD1. The CDR3 runs to 12 residues. Germline V gene lookup returns CDR1 WNHNN and CDR2 SYGVQD (reference sequence). V shed 10 bases and J 5 bases; nucleotides not matched to a gene: 2. CDR3 protein: CATGTGTGELFF. CDR3 nucleotide sequence: TGCGCCACAGGGACAGGGACCGGGGAGCTGTTTTTT.

The chain combines TRBV5-8 with TRBJ1-1; the D gene is possibly TRBD1 (6 bases). The CDR3 has 18 residues. The V gene lost 0 bases and the J gene lost 3 bases, with 21 bases spanning the gap. CDR1 and CDR2 (germline): SGHTS, YDEGEE. The CDR3 region has the DNA TGTGCCAGCAGCTTGGAGTACCGTAGGGACACTGCTTACACTGAAGCTTTCTTT. It codes for CASSLEYRRDTAYTEAFF.

A remark on this clone: At one end, the junction sequence differs from germline, possibly due to a read error. The chain employs TRBV2 and TRBJ1-2; 10 bases agree with TRBD1. The CDR3 extends over 15 amino acids. CDR1 and CDR2 from the germline V gene are SNHLY and FYNNEI. Here the CDR3 reads CASNELGTGAGGYTF. CDR3 coding DNA: TGTGCCAGCAATGAATTAGGGACAGGGGCGGGAGGCTACACCTTC.

The V and J genes are TRBV9 and TRBJ1-2; D is possibly TRBD1 (5 bases). Per the germline V gene, CDR1 is SGDLS and CDR2 is YYNGEE. The CDR3 loop spans 14 amino acids. Trimming stripped 4 bases from V and 2 bases from J, with 12 bases between. This chain's CDR3 is CASSPAAGNYGYTF. The DNA of the CDR3 is TGTGCCAGCAGCCCAGCCGCAGGGAACTATGGCTACACCTTC. Drawing the rest from reference TRBV9 and TRBJ1-2, the complete variable domain is DSGVTQTPKHLITATGQRVTLRCSPRSGDLSVYWYQQSLDQGLQFLIQYYNGEERAKGNILERFSAQQFPDLHSELNLSSLELGDSALYFCASSPAAGNYGYTFGSGTRLTVV.

The chain joins TRBV9 to TRBJ2-5, with 8 bases matching TRBD2. CDR1 and CDR2 from the germline V gene are SGDLS and YYNGEE. CDR3 size: 14 residues. V shed 3 bases, J shed 6 bases, and the junction held 7 bases outside the gene matches. Here the CDR3 DNA reads TGTGCCAGCAGCGCCTTGAGCGGGGGTAAGACCCAGTACTTC. It is translated as CASSALSGGKTQYF.

V is TRBV15 and J is TRBJ2-5; maybe TRBD2 (6 bases). CDR1 is LNHNV and CDR2 is YYDKDF in the germline V gene (reference sequence). V was trimmed by 0 bases and J by 0 bases, leaving 8 bases between them. The CDR3 runs 15 residues. In DNA, the CDR3 is TGTGCCACCAGCAGAGATGGCGGGGACCAAGAGACCCAGTACTTC. It encodes CATSRDGGDQETQYF.

The chain combines TRBV5-1 with TRBJ2-1, with D maybe TRBD1 (5 bases). The germline V gene encodes CDR1 SGHRS and CDR2 YFSETQ. Trimming stripped 1 base from V and 6 bases from J, with 14 bases between. The CDR3 runs to 15 residues. CDR3 nucleotides: TGCGCCAGCAGCTTGCGGCAGGGAACAGGCAATGAGCAGTTCTTC. It translates to CASSLRQGTGNEQFF.

The chain recombines TRBV7-8 with TRBJ2-3, with a possible D match to TRBD1 (5 bases). The CDR3 has 14 amino acids. CDR1 SGHVS and CDR2 FQNEAQ come from the germline V gene. V dropped 5 bases and J dropped 2 bases, with 11 bases sitting between them. The CDR3 protein is CASSPGSSTDTQYF. The DNA of the CDR3 is TGTGCCAGCAGCCCAGGGTCTTCCACAGATACGCAGTATTTT.

The V call is TRBV2, the J call TRBJ2-3; 14 nucleotides agree with TRBD2. V dropped 4 bases and J dropped 2; count of bases not matched to a gene: 14. CDR3 length equals 20 residues. Germline CDR1 reads SNHLY; CDR2 reads FYNNEI. In DNA, the CDR3 is TGTGCCAGCAGTGCGCTTTATAGGACTAGCGGGGGGCCACTCACAGATACGCAGTATTTT. Protein product: CASSALYRTSGGPLTDTQYF.

The chain carries TRBV11-2 and TRBJ2-2, with D possibly being TRBD2 (7 bases). The CDR3 spans 16 residues. Germline-derived CDR1 and CDR2 are SGHAT and FQNNGV. V lost 5 bases and J 6 bases, leaving 19 bases between the germline ends. CDR3 sequence: CASSPVSGGAAGELFF. In DNA, the CDR3 is TGTGCCAGCAGCCCTGTTAGTGGGGGGGCGGCCGGGGAGCTGTTTTTT.

This clone was seen just once. The chain joins TRBV3-1 (or the pseudogene TRBV3-2) to TRBJ1-3; 11 positions agree with TRBD1. Germline CDR1 and CDR2: LGHDT and YNNKEL (reference sequence). V lost 4 bases, J lost 1 base, and 9 bases stayed unmatched. The CDR3 totals 18 residues. CDR3 sequence: CASSPRDRGRRSGNTIYF. In nucleotides, the CDR3 is TGTGCCAGCAGCCCCCGGGACAGGGGGAGAAGGTCTGGAAACACCATATATTTT.

This clone turned up a few times. The chain links TRBV3-1 (or the pseudogene TRBV3-2) to TRBJ1-3; D gene ambiguous. This CDR3 is built from 15 residues. V lost 4 bases and J lost 0, with 10 bases in between. Per germline, CDR1 LGHDT and CDR2 YNNKEL (reference sequence). In DNA form, the CDR3 reads TGTGCCAGCAGCCCTCCAGGTATCTCTGGAAACACCATATATTTT. This encodes CASSPPGISGNTIYF.

The rearrangement joins TRBV10-2 to TRBJ2-1; 14 nucleotides line up with TRBD2. The V gene's germline CDR1 is WSHSY and CDR2 SAAADI. The length of the CDR3 is 17 residues. The V gene end was trimmed by 4 bases and the J gene end by 1 base; junction bases not matched to a gene: 3. The CDR3 here is CASSGLAGGQSYNEQFF. Written as DNA, the CDR3 is TGCGCCAGCAGTGGACTAGCGGGGGGGCAGTCCTACAATGAGCAGTTCTTC.